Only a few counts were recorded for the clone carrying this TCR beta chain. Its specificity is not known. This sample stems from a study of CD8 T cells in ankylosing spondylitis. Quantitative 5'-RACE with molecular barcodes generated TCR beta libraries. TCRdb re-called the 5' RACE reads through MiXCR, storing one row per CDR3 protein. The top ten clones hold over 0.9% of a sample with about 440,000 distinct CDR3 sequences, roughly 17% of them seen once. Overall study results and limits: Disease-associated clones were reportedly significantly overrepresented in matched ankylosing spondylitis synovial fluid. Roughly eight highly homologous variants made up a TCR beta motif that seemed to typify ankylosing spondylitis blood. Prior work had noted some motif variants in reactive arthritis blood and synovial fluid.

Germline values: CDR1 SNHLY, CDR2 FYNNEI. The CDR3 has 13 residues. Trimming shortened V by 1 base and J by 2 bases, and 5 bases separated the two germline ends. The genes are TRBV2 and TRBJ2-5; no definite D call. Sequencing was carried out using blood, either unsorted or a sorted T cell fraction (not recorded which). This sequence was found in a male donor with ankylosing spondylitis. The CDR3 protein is CASSEGRQETQYF. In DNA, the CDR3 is TGTGCCAGCAGTGAAGGTAGACAAGAGACCCAGTACTTC.